The 5 T cell receptor beta chains below come from one sample, sequenced in a study of blood T cell repertoires in COVID-19. This table comes from immunoSEQ multiplex PCR, and its TCRdb copy is limited to in-frame clones, with some not included. The table shows about 300,000 clones, with around 89% occurring only once. The material sequenced was peripheral blood. The receptor source for this set is a middle-aged man with acute or convalescent COVID-19.

The J gene is TRBJ2-2, the V gene TRBV19; D may be TRBD1 (6 bases). The CDR3 sequence is 13 residues long. Germline CDR1 is LNHDA and CDR2 is SQIVND (reference sequence). Trimming pared 5 bases from V and 7 bases from J, leaving 11 bases between. The CDR3 loop is CASSHRVIGELFF. The CDR3 DNA reads TGTGCCAGTAGTCACAGGGTTATCGGGGAGCTGTTTTTT.

CDR3 amino acids: CASSIMEGNGNYGYTF. The CDR3 DNA reads as TGTGCCAGTAGTATTATGGAGGGGAACGGAAACTATGGCTACACCTTC. The rearrangement links TRBV19 to TRBJ1-2; weak D call: TRBD1 (5 bases). Germline loops: CDR1 LNHDA, CDR2 SQIVND (reference sequence). The CDR3 length is 16 residues. The V gene lost 3 bases and the J gene lost 2 bases, with 16 bases spanning the gap.

This chain connects TRBV6-5 to TRBJ1-5; 7 bases agree with TRBD1. Trimming cost V 10 bases and J 3 bases; bases outside gene matches: 6. CDR1 and CDR2 (germline): MNHEY, SVGAGI. The CDR3 is made up of 13 amino acids. CDR3 sequence (DNA): TGTGCCACCGGACAGGCCCACAATCAGCCCCAGCATTTT. It specifies CATGQAHNQPQHF.

J is TRBJ1-2 and V is TRBV4-2; D remains ambiguous. Trimming removed 4 bases at V and 4 bases at J, with 13 bases between. Germline assignment: CDR1 LGHNA and CDR2 YNFKEQ. This CDR3 is 14 amino acids long. The CDR3 loop reads CASSPAGEAYGYTF. The CDR3 nucleotides are TGTGCCAGCAGCCCTGCCGGGGAGGCCTATGGCTACACCTTC.

The V call is TRBV7-2, the J call TRBJ2-1; a possible D gene is TRBD1 (5 bases). V was trimmed by 5 bases and J by 2 bases, leaving 13 bases between them. The CDR3 consists of 15 residues. Germline V CDR1 and CDR2: SGHTA, FQGNSA. The CDR3: CASSPSGYTYNEQFF. The CDR3 region has the DNA TGTGCCAGCAGCCCCTCAGGGTATACCTACAATGAGCAGTTCTTC.